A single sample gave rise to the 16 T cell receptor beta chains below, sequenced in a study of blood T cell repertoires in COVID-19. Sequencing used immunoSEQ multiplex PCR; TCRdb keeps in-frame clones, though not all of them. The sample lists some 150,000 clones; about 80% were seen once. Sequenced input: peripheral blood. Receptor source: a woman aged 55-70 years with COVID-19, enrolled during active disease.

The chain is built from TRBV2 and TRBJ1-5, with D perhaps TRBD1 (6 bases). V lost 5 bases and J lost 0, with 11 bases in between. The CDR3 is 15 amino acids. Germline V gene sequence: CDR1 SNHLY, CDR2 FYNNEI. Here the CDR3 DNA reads TGTGCCAGCAGTTTGACAGGTGTTAGCAATCAGCCCCAGCATTTT. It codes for CASSLTGVSNQPQHF. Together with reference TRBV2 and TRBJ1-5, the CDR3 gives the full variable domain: EPEVTQTPSHQVTQMGQEVILRCVPISNHLYFYWYRQILGQKVEFLVSFYNNEISEKSEIFDDQFSVERPDGSNFTLKIRSTKLEDSAMYFCASSLTGVSNQPQHFGDGTRLSIL.

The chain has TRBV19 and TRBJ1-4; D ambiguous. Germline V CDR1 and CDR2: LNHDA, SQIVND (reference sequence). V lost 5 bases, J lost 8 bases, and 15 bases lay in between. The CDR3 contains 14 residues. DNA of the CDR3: TGTGCCAGTAGTGAGCCGGGTTCAAGGGAAAAACTGTTTTTT. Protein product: CASSEPGSREKLFF.

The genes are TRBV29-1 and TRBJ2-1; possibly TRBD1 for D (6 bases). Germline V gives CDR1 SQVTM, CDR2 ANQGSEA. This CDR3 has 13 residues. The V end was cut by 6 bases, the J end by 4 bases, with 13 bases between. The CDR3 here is CSVGPTGYNEQFF. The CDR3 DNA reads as TGCAGCGTCGGACCGACAGGTTACAATGAGCAGTTCTTC.

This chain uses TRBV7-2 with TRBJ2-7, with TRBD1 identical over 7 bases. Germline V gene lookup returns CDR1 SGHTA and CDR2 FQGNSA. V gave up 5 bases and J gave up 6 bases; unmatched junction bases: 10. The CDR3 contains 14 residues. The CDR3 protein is CASSPGQLRAEQYV. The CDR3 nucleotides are TGTGCCAGCAGCCCGGGACAGCTAAGGGCCGAGCAGTACGTC.

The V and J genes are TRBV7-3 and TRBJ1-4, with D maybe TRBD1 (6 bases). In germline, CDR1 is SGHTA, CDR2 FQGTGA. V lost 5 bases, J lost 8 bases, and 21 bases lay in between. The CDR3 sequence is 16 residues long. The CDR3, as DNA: TGTGCCAGCAGCCCAAGCGGACAGCCGAAGTTAGAAAAACTGTTTTTT. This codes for CASSPSGQPKLEKLFF.

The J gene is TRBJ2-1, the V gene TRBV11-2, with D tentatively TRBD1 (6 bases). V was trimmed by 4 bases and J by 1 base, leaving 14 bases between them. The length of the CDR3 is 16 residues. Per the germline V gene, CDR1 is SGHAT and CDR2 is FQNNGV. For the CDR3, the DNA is TGTGCCAGCAGCTCGGACAGTCTTTGGTCCTACAATGAGCAGTTCTTC. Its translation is CASSSDSLWSYNEQFF. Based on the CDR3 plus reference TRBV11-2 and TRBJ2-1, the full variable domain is EAGVAQSPRYKIIEKRQSVAFWCNPISGHATLYWYQQILGQGPKLLIQFQNNGVVDDSQLPKDRFSAERLKGVDSTLKIQPAKLEDSAVYLCASSSDSLWSYNEQFFGPGTRLTVL.

CDR3 region: CASSRSRGTDTQYF. Written as DNA, the CDR3 is TGTGCCAGCAGCCGTTCGAGGGGCACAGATACGCAGTATTTT. The chain recombines TRBV3-1 (or the pseudogene TRBV3-2) with TRBJ2-3; D might be TRBD2 (5 bases). The CDR3 runs to 14 residues. Germline V CDR1 and CDR2: LGHDT, YNNKEL (reference sequence). The V and J ends lost 4 bases and 1 base respectively, with 9 bases between them.

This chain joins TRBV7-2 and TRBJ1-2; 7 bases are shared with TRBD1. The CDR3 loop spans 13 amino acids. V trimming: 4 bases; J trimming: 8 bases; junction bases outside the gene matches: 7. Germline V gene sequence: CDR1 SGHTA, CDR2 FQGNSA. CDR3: CASSSPRGGGYTF. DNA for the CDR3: TGTGCCAGCAGCTCACCTCGAGGGGGCGGCTACACCTTC.

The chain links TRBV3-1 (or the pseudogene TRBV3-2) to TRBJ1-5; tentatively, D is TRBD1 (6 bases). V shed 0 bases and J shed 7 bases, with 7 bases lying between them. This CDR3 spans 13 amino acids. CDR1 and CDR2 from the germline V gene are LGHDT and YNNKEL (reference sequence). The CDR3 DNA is TGTGCCAGCAGCCAAGACAGGGGCCAGCCCCAGCATTTT. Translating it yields CASSQDRGQPQHF.

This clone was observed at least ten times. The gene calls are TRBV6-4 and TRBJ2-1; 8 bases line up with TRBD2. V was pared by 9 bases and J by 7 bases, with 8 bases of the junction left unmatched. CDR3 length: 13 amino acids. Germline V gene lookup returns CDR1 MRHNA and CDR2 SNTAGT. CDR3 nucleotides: TGTGCCAGTTCCGAGCGGGAGAGGAATGAGCAGTTCTTC. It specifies CASSERERNEQFF.

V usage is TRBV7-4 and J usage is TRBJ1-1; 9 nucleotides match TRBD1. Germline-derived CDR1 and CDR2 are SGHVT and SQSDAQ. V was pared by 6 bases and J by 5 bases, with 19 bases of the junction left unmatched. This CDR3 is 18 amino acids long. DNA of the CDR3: TGTGCCAGCAGTCGATGCCGGGACAGGGAAGAGGGGAGGACTGAAGCTTTCTTT. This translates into CASSRCRDREEGRTEAFF.

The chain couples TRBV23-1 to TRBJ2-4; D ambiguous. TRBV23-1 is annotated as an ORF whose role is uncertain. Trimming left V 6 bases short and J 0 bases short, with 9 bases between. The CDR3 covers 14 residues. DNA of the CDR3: TGCGCCAGCAGCCTTCTTGTAGCCAAAAACATTCAGTACTTC. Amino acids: CASSLLVAKNIQYF.

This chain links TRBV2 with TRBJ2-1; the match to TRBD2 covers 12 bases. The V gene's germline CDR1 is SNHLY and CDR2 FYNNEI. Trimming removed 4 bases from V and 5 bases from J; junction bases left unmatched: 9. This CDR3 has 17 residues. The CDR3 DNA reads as TGTGCCAGCAGTGTCAGCTCGACTAGCGGGAGCCACAATGAGCAGTTCTTC. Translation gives CASSVSSTSGSHNEQFF.

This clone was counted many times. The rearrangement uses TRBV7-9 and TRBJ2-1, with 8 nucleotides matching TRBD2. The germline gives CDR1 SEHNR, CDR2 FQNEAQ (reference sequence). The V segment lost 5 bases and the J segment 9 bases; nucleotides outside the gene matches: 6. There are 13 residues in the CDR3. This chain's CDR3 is CASSLGSGGEQFF. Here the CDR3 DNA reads TGTGCCAGCAGCCTAGGCAGCGGGGGTGAGCAGTTCTTC.

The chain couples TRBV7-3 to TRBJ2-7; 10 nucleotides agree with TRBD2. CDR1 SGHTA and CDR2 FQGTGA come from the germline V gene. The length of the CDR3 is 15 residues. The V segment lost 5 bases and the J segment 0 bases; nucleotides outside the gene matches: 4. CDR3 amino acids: CASSPRTSGSYEQYV. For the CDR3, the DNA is TGTGCCAGCAGCCCCCGGACTAGCGGCTCCTACGAGCAGTACGTC.

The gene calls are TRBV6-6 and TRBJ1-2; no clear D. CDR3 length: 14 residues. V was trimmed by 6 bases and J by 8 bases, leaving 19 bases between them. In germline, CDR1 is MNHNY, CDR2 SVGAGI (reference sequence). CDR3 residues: CASSLILLGLGYTF. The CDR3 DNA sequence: TGTGCCAGCAGCCTGATCCTTCTCGGGTTAGGCTACACCTTC.